This TCR beta chain was captured by sequencing in a study of T cell repertoires in cytomegalovirus infection. V gave up 10 bases and J gave up 0 bases, with 12 bases separating them. The CDR3 is made up of 13 amino acids. From germline, CDR1 is MNHEY and CDR2 SMNVEV (reference sequence). As concerns this clonotype: Its cognate antigen is unknown.

TCRdb passed the reads through MiXCR, listing each CDR3 protein once. The sample contains hundreds of thousands of distinct CDR3 sequences, about 27% of which appear only once. The source is a human donor in good health (CMV status not recorded). Some clones in this sample may be carry-over from other donors' samples. The chain links TRBV27 to TRBJ1-2, with a weak D call TRBD1 (5 bases). The sequencing used cultured PBMCs, collected from culture after CMV antigen stimulation. The CDR3 sequence: CATRGGANYGYTF. DNA for the CDR3: TGTGCCACCCGCGGGGGGGCTAACTATGGCTACACCTTC.